One sample yielded the 17 T cell receptor beta chains listed below, sequenced in a study of OX40 agonist ivuxolimab in advanced cancers. The method was immunoSEQ multiplex PCR; TCRdb's version includes in-frame clones alone and lacks a portion of them. The sample holds roughly 93,000 clones, 92% seen once. Source: CD4+ or CD8+ T cells sorted from blood, taken in a trial of the OX40 agonist ivuxolimab. These receptors all stem from an adult with an advanced solid tumor such as melanoma, head and neck, liver or kidney cancer.

The chain combines TRBV6-1 with TRBJ2-3, with 9 positions matching TRBD1. Germline trimming cut 2 bases from V and 5 bases from J; bases unmatched to any gene: 14. The CDR3 sequence is 18 residues long. In germline, CDR1 is MNHNS, CDR2 SASEGT. CDR3 DNA: TGTGCCAGCAGTGAAACCCACCCCCGAACAGGGGGCAAAGATACGCAGTATTTT. Translating it yields CASSETHPRTGGKDTQYF.

This clone was observed once. This chain joins TRBV6-5 and TRBJ2-7; weak D call: TRBD2 (5 bases). The CDR3 has 13 amino acids. In germline, CDR1 is MNHEY, CDR2 SVGAGI. Trimming pared 2 bases from V and 6 bases from J, leaving 11 bases between. CDR3 sequence (DNA): TGTGCCAGCAGTTACGTAGTGGACTCCGAGCAGTACTTC. Encoded protein: CASSYVVDSEQYF.

This chain links TRBV5-1 with TRBJ2-7, with TRBD1 matching 8 bases. V shed 0 bases, J shed 2 bases, and the junction held 1 base outside the gene matches. In germline, CDR1 is SGHRS, CDR2 YFSETQ. There are 14 residues in the CDR3. CDR3: CASSLGDRTYEQYF. As DNA, the CDR3 is TGCGCCAGCAGCTTGGGGGACAGGACCTACGAGCAGTACTTC.

This chain connects TRBV6-6 to TRBJ1-2; 8 nucleotides agree with TRBD1. The V and J ends lost 6 bases and 4 bases, in that order; junction bases with no gene match: 10. Germline CDR1 and CDR2: MNHNY and SVGAGI (reference sequence). CDR3 length: 15 residues. Here the CDR3 DNA reads TGTGCCAGCAGCCCAGACAGGGGCAAGGGCTATGGCTACACCTTC. Protein product: CASSPDRGKGYGYTF.

The rearrangement links TRBV9 to TRBJ2-5; 12 positions match TRBD2. V lost 2 bases and J lost 2; bases outside the gene matches: 4. This CDR3 spans 16 amino acids. Germline V gene lookup returns CDR1 SGDLS and CDR2 YYNGEE. This CDR3 reads CASSVRLAGDQETQYF. The DNA of the CDR3 is TGTGCCAGCAGCGTTCGACTAGCGGGAGATCAAGAGACCCAGTACTTC. Using reference TRBV9 and TRBJ2-5 for the parts outside the CDR3, the full variable domain is DSGVTQTPKHLITATGQRVTLRCSPRSGDLSVYWYQQSLDQGLQFLIQYYNGEERAKGNILERFSAQQFPDLHSELNLSSLELGDSALYFCASSVRLAGDQETQYFGPGTRLLVL.

This sequence joins TRBV19 and TRBJ1-4; D unclear. The germline gives CDR1 LNHDA, CDR2 SQIVND (reference sequence). The CDR3 is 13 amino acids. V lost 3 bases, J lost 10 bases, and 12 bases lay in between. CDR3 DNA: TGTGCCAGTAGTATTGGTCCGAACGGAAAACTGTTTTTT. Translating it yields CASSIGPNGKLFF.

The V gene is TRBV5-1, the J gene TRBJ2-3; TRBD2 is a possible D gene (7 bases). Germline CDR1 and CDR2: SGHRS and YFSETQ. This CDR3 contains 15 residues. The V end was cut by 4 bases, the J end by 1 base, with 13 bases between. This chain's CDR3 is CASSLRGGGTDTQYF. CDR3 sequence (DNA): TGCGCCAGCAGCCTGAGGGGGGGAGGCACAGATACGCAGTATTTT.

The rearrangement links TRBV30 to TRBJ1-4; D may be TRBD1 (5 bases). This CDR3 region has 12 residues. Germline V gene lookup returns CDR1 GTSNPN and CDR2 SVGIG (reference sequence). V was pared by 3 bases and J by 7 bases, with 9 bases between. In DNA, the CDR3 is TGTGCCTGGAGCGGGGGAGGTGAAAAACTGTTTTTT. This codes for CAWSGGGEKLFF.

V is TRBV30 and J is TRBJ1-3; D is unresolved. Germline values: CDR1 GTSNPN, CDR2 SVGIG (reference sequence). Between the trimmed V and J ends, which lost 6 bases and 11 bases, there was a span of 17 bases. The CDR3 consists of 12 residues. CDR3 nucleotides: TGTGCCTGTGGGCCCTCCGATTCGGCCATATATTTT. It encodes CACGPSDSAIYF. The variable domain in full, completed from reference TRBV30 and TRBJ1-3, reads SQTIHQWPATLVQPVGSPLSLECTVEGTSNPNLYWYRQAAGRGLQLLFYSVGIGQISSEVPQNLSASRPQDRQFILSSKKLLLSDSGFYLCACGPSDSAIYFGEGSWLTVV.

The J gene is TRBJ1-1, the V gene TRBV6-6; no firm D call. Germline lookup yields CDR1 MNHNY and CDR2 SVGAGI (reference sequence). This CDR3 contains 15 residues. The V end lost 11 bases, the J end lost 0 bases, and 19 bases lay between the germline ends. CDR3 sequence reads: CASYGPQVMNTEAFF. The CDR3 DNA follows: TGTGCCTCCTACGGGCCTCAGGTGATGAACACTGAAGCTTTCTTT.

This chain links TRBV6-1 with TRBJ2-2; 9 nucleotides line up with TRBD2. The V and J ends lost 2 bases and 7 bases, in that order; junction bases with no gene match: 8. The CDR3 totals 16 residues. CDR1 is MNHNS, CDR2 SASEGT, per germline. The CDR3 DNA sequence: TGTGCCAGCAGTGAATCAGGGCTAGCGGGAAGCGGGGAGCTGTTTTTT. It specifies CASSESGLAGSGELFF.

Written as DNA, the CDR3 is TGCGCCAGCAGCTTATCGGATCGCGGAACCTACGAGCAGTACTTC. Protein sequence: CASSLSDRGTYEQYF. The V gene is TRBV5-1, the J gene TRBJ2-7; no firm D call. This CDR3 is 15 amino acids long. V lost 2 bases and J 2 bases, leaving 14 bases between the germline ends. The germline CDR1 and CDR2 sequences are SGHRS and YFSETQ.

The rearrangement joins TRBV5-6 to TRBJ2-2; D unclear. V gave up 1 base and J gave up 5 bases, with 6 bases separating them. Germline CDR1 SGHDT, CDR2 YYEEEE. This CDR3 has 13 amino acids. CDR3 region: CASSLIGTGELFF. The CDR3, as DNA: TGTGCCAGCAGCTTGATTGGGACCGGGGAGCTGTTTTTT.

A few counts support this clone. The rearrangement links TRBV11-2 to TRBJ1-1; 8 nucleotides align to TRBD1. The CDR3 runs 15 residues. Germline values: CDR1 SGHAT, CDR2 FQNNGV. J lost 5 bases, V lost 7 bases, and 12 bases had no gene match. This CDR3 reads CASTSYPTGGTEAFF. CDR3 sequence (DNA): TGTGCCAGCACCTCGTACCCCACAGGGGGGACTGAAGCTTTCTTT. The complete variable domain, with remaining parts taken from reference TRBV11-2 and TRBJ1-1, reads EAGVAQSPRYKIIEKRQSVAFWCNPISGHATLYWYQQILGQGPKLLIQFQNNGVVDDSQLPKDRFSAERLKGVDSTLKIQPAKLEDSAVYLCASTSYPTGGTEAFFGQGTRLTVV.

The V gene is TRBV5-1, the J gene TRBJ1-4; weak D call: TRBD1 (5 bases). The V gene lost 1 base and the J gene lost 0 bases, with 10 bases spanning the gap. CDR3 length: 16 amino acids. CDR1 is SGHRS and CDR2 is YFSETQ in the germline V gene. CDR3 nucleotide sequence: TGCGCCAGCAGCTTGACAGGCGAAGCAACTAATGAAAAACTGTTTTTT. It is translated as CASSLTGEATNEKLFF.

The chain combines TRBV5-1 with TRBJ2-5; D may be TRBD1 or TRBD2 (6 bases each). The V end lost 7 bases, the J end lost 5 bases, and 15 bases lay between the germline ends. From germline, CDR1 is SGHRS and CDR2 YFSETQ. The CDR3 is 13 amino acids. In DNA, the CDR3 is TGCGCCAGCTATAGGGGGGCAGATGAGACCCAGTACTTC. It codes for CASYRGADETQYF. Full variable domain (remainder filled in from reference TRBV5-1 and TRBJ2-5): KAGVTQTPRYLIKTRGQQVTLSCSPISGHRSVSWYQQTPGQGLQFLFEYFSETQRNKGNFPGRFSGRQFSNSRSEMNVSTLELGDSALYLCASYRGADETQYFGPGTRLLVL.

This chain links TRBV10-3 with TRBJ2-2; perhaps TRBD1 as D (5 bases). The CDR3 is 16 amino acids. In germline, CDR1 is ENHRY, CDR2 SYGVKD. Trimming removed 0 bases from V and 5 bases from J, with 13 bases in between. The CDR3, as DNA: TGTGCCATCAGTGAGTCAGGACACGTATTAACCGGGGAGCTGTTTTTT. This sequence encodes CAISESGHVLTGELFF.